The present T cell receptor (beta chain) was sequenced within a study of regulatory and conventional T cells in RAG deficiency listed by TCRdb under 2017. Study-wide context: High-throughput TCR beta sequencing was used to compare the diversity and composition of the Treg, conventional CD4+ and CD8+ T cell repertoires of RAG-deficient patients with those of healthy controls.

Several healthy control donors were used as the comparison group for repertoire analyses. CD8+ T cells lacking CD4 were purified from blood before genomic DNA extraction. Broader findings and caveats from the paper: All patient T-cell subsets had shorter CDR3 lengths; Omenn syndrome patients showed >80% Treg-Tconv repertoire overlap at nucleotide and amino acid level. Some T-cell subset analyses were not done for some subjects. Compared with control T-cell subpopulations, RAG-deficient patients had much lower Shannon entropy and higher Simpson indices. The CD25-high CD127-low cells sorted from Omenn syndrome patients may be peripherally activated cells rather than true Treg cells. In Omenn syndrome and CID/AS patients compared with controls, approximately 98-fold fewer unique TCR beta sequences were detected from Treg cells, versus 9 to 10-fold fewer for other subsets.

The library was produced with the immunoSEQ multiplex PCR assay. Genomic DNA from the sorted T-cell subsets was used to amplify and sequence rearranged TCR beta chain products. The source study handled its data this way. Shannon entropy and Simpson indices were used to measure the diversity of productive TCR beta rearrangements in each repertoire. To gauge clonal expansion, the frequencies of the 100 most abundant productive TCR beta clonotypes among total reads were added together. A self-reactivity index based on amino acid usage at CDR3beta positions 6 and 7 was applied to the TRB repertoires. Two-way ANOVA was used for repertoire analyses, and Student t or Mann-Whitney tests were used for flow cytometric analyses. TCRdb's version of the immuneACCESS table is confined to in-frame rearrangements and falls short of the full clone set. An unresolved V gene accounts for under half of the shortfall where checked; the remainder is of unknown origin. The D gene and trimming were derived from the DNA, and the V and J assignments and clone size from that table. The sample table contains 6,500 to 7,000 clones; only one count was recorded for around 82% of them. 13% of the sample rests with the top ten.

As for this clone: Its antigen remains undetermined. Per-base qualities were not stored, and no clone one base away is much larger.

This same sample was also taken into another study, of regulatory T cells. From that second study: The multiplex PCR relied on 52 forward TRBV primers and 13 reverse TRBJ primers, and amplification bias was corrected through assay-based and computational methods. Repertoires from patients had restricted unique TRB V-J pairs and skewed V and J gene usage, with the strongest effect in regulatory T cells. T-cell receptor beta repertoires of sorted regulatory, conventional CD4+ and CD8+ T cells were compared between CD3G-deficient patients and healthy controls. Peripheral blood mononuclear cells were isolated by Ficoll density separation. A FACSAria cell sorter was used to isolate CD3+ CD8+ CD4- T cells. Rearranged TRB loci were amplified from genomic DNA by multiplex PCR within the immunoSEQ assay. TRB amplicons were sequenced on an Illumina HiSeq platform. Custom algorithms error-filtered the raw sequences and aligned them to reference gene sequences, after which the immunoSEQ online tools were used for analysis. Frequencies of productive and nonproductive TRB rearrangements were evaluated among both unique and total sequences. Prism software was used to run t tests, Mann-Whitney tests or two-way ANOVA for comparisons between groups.

The sequenced material came from CD8+ T cells sorted from blood. This sequence originates from a human donor in good health.

The CDR3 loop reads CASSSREVYTDTQYF. The nucleotide sequence reads TGTGCCAGCAGCTCCAGGGAGGTGTACACAGATACGCAGTATTTT. The chain is made from TRBV13 and TRBJ2-3; a tentative D call is TRBD2 (6 bases match). Trimming takes 4 bases from V and 2 bases from J, and the germline ends sit 13 bases apart. From the germline V gene (reference sequence), CDR1 is PRHDT and CDR2 is FYEKMQ. Spanning cysteine to phenylalanine, the CDR3 consists of 15 amino acids. Of all the DNA, just the CDR3 is kept, 45 bases in frame from base 1.